This is a list of T cell receptor beta chains from one sample in a study of blood T cell repertoires in COVID-19. Sequenced by immunoSEQ multiplex PCR; TCRdb stores in-frame clones only, minus some. The data show hundreds of thousands of clones, 85% to 90% seen once. Sample: peripheral blood. The receptors were sampled from a woman aged 45-60 years with COVID-19, enrolled during active disease. Both conserved end residues are part of each CDR3. Clone sizes are given selectively: once, few, many, or a class where the clone is expanded.

cdr3_aa,clone_size,j_call,v_call
CASSPILFDRSHYGYTF,.,TRBJ1-2,TRBV5-1
CASSSPVEGTDTQYF,.,TRBJ2-3,TRBV28
CASSSKLGSEAFF,.,TRBJ1-1,TRBV19
CASSQDLIRDRGHETQYF,.,TRBJ2-5,TRBV3-1/TRBV3-2
CASSPGARGEGQPQHF,.,TRBJ1-5,TRBV18
CASSKGQDFYEQYF,.,TRBJ2-7,TRBV18
CASSVSGGGDHNSPLHF,few,TRBJ1-6,TRBV11-2
CASSPQQVSGANVLTF,few,TRBJ2-6,TRBV7-8
CASSMVLRGPNQPQHF,few,TRBJ1-5,TRBV19
CSARGSYNEQFF,.,TRBJ2-1,TRBV29-1
CAWRGRTGSKGYEQYF,.,TRBJ2-7,TRBV30
CASSLNSRSNSPLHF,.,TRBJ1-6,TRBV7-8
CASSVESRTGPSSF,.,TRBJ1-2,TRBV9
CATSDQSGRAYNEQFF,.,TRBJ2-1,TRBV24-1
CAWSRKGQVYNEQFF,.,TRBJ2-1,TRBV30
CAWGTDSNQPQHF,.,TRBJ1-5,TRBV30
CASTKEIQAVGSYTF,.,TRBJ1-2,TRBV2
CASSLGGGAYNEQFF,.,TRBJ2-1,TRBV14
CASEREKNRLGEQFF,.,TRBJ2-1,TRBV2
CASSSSTGLNGNTIYF,.,TRBJ1-3,TRBV9
CSVYRQGAPYEQYF,.,TRBJ2-7,TRBV29-1
CASSTLGQGRSPLHF,.,TRBJ1-6,TRBV5-6
CASSRTGHSVYEQYF,.,TRBJ2-7,TRBV7-9
CASSYQAGPTEAFF,.,TRBJ1-1,TRBV6-5
CASSVGLAQETQYF,.,TRBJ2-5,TRBV9
CASSEYRAGAEAFF,.,TRBJ1-1,TRBV25-1
CASSLVTGILYTEAFF,.,TRBJ1-1,TRBV7-2
CASSPRGGYGYTF,.,TRBJ1-2,TRBV19
CASSQEGGLGSYEQYF,many,TRBJ2-7,TRBV4-1
CASSQVPFYNEQFF,.,TRBJ2-1,TRBV4-1
CATSDLTLRNEQFF,.,TRBJ2-1,TRBV24-1
CASMRDRVVVTPQHF,.,TRBJ1-5,TRBV19
CASSSIGTDTQYF,.,TRBJ2-3,TRBV7-9
CASSLVVTENYEQYF,.,TRBJ2-7,TRBV5-1
CASSPVGSGQGAFYGYTF,.,TRBJ1-2,TRBV18
CASQSGTLYNEQFF,.,TRBJ2-1,TRBV2
CASSLGQVWTEAFF,.,TRBJ1-1,TRBV11-3
CAWKRREYLGQYF,.,TRBJ2-7,TRBV30
CASSPLGLTSTDTQYF,.,TRBJ2-3,TRBV4-1
CASSYQTSGRGNEQFF,.,TRBJ2-1,TRBV6-6
CASSFTGGPHEQYF,once,TRBJ2-7,TRBV7-2
CASPAGGTGELFF,.,TRBJ2-2,TRBV21-1
CASGGTVQETQYF,.,TRBJ2-5,TRBV12-5
CASSQELAGGRETQYF,.,TRBJ2-5,TRBV4-2
CASSRTPYYGYTF,.,TRBJ1-2,TRBV7-2
CASSIEGAAGNTIYF,.,TRBJ1-3,TRBV27
CASSTGTGGLYEQYF,.,TRBJ2-7,TRBV19
CASRTGGFGGLAGTDYEQYF,.,TRBJ2-7,TRBV19
CASSQVVGQGNEKLFF,.,TRBJ1-4,TRBV4-2
CASSVVTGTYNEQFF,.,TRBJ2-1,TRBV9
CASGGYYEQYF,few,TRBJ2-7,TRBV7-9
CASSRTQGNYGYTF,.,TRBJ1-2,TRBV3-1/TRBV3-2
CASSPPTGFATEAFF,once,TRBJ1-1,TRBV27
CASSRSAGSTDTQYF,.,TRBJ2-3,TRBV6-2/TRBV6-3
CASSQFGTGRETQYF,.,TRBJ2-5,TRBV18
CASRYGQGRSYNEQFF,.,TRBJ2-1,TRBV6-5
CASSGQGTENEQFF,.,TRBJ2-1,TRBV18
CASSSKNPGLADEQYF,.,TRBJ2-7,TRBV5-4
CAWSPHRSGANVLTF,.,TRBJ2-6,TRBV30
CASSQASLAGGPGYEQYF,.,TRBJ2-7,TRBV4-1